This is a list of T cell receptor beta chains from one sample in a study of T cells expressing NK-cell markers. TCRdb derives one entry per CDR3 protein from the 5' RACE reads, leaving out DNA. The sample table sets out about 160,000 distinct CDR3 sequences. The sample consisted of blood T cells: a sorted CD56 or NKG2C T cell subset, CD4+ or CD8+ T cells, or bulk PBMC T cells (not recorded which). The receptor set was obtained from a man aged 18-69 years in good health. CDR3s include the opening cysteine and the closing phenylalanine or tryptophan. Clone sizes are given selectively: once, few, many, or a class where the clone is expanded.

cdr3_aa	clone_size	v_call	j_call
CASSLLDARYNEQFF	-	TRBV7-9	TRBJ2-1
CASSQLIWDEQYF	-	TRBV14	TRBJ2-7
CASSISDRGSSYEQYF	-	TRBV19	TRBJ2-7
CASSPTPEPTSGEQFF	-	TRBV4-1	TRBJ2-1
CASSPGWGYEQYF	-	TRBV7-9	TRBJ2-7
CASMVGNRYTF	-	TRBV6-5	TRBJ1-2
CASSFDREGNQPQHF	-	TRBV7-9	TRBJ1-5
CASSIAGQGHYEQYF	-	TRBV19	TRBJ2-7
CASSQGEPGTQYF	-	TRBV4-2	TRBJ2-3
CAINDYRDYGYTF	-	TRBV10-3	TRBJ1-2
CSVPGQNQETQYF	-	TRBV29-1	TRBJ2-5
CASSPRGGMNTEAFF	-	TRBV9	TRBJ1-1
CASSLSDSGTDTQYF	-	TRBV12-3/TRBV12-4	TRBJ2-3
CASSVEDRGSTDTQYF	-	TRBV9	TRBJ2-3
CAIVGGLGTEAFF	-	TRBV2	TRBJ1-1
CASSKPSGNYGYTF	-	TRBV21-1	TRBJ1-2
CASSPGTGRYEQYF	medium-sized	TRBV19	TRBJ2-7
CASSDVGLQNTGELFF	-	TRBV7-8	TRBJ2-2
CASSVAEGAYGYTF	-	TRBV9	TRBJ1-2
CASRTGTSISYNEQFF	-	TRBV7-9	TRBJ2-1
CASSFYGSSTDTQYF	-	TRBV7-6	TRBJ2-3
CASSLGGGYTQYF	-	TRBV11-3	TRBJ2-3
CAWTGLYEQYF	-	TRBV2	TRBJ2-7
CASRTGEIQYF	-	TRBV25-1	TRBJ2-4
CASSYGTTTSYEQYF	-	TRBV19	TRBJ2-7
CASSLAPNGSSTDTQYF	-	TRBV7-2	TRBJ2-3
CASSYTGEWENIQYF	-	TRBV13	TRBJ2-4
CASSQVLEGVFHEQYF	-	TRBV4-1	TRBJ2-7
CATSSDRTYGYTF	-	TRBV15	TRBJ1-2
CASSGTPYNEQFF	-	TRBV28	TRBJ2-1
CASSFKGQGGPRLF	-	TRBV6-5	TRBJ2-1
CASSEGGYYEQYF	-	TRBV2	TRBJ2-7
CASSLEIAYEQYF	-	TRBV7-6	TRBJ2-7
CASTSGPTNYGYTF	-	TRBV2	TRBJ1-2
CASRGGQGNTGELFF	-	TRBV28	TRBJ2-2
CASSFAGRMGDYEQYF	-	TRBV7-2	TRBJ2-7
CASSEIGQGGSYEQYF	-	TRBV6-1	TRBJ2-7
CASAGGTSTDTQYF	-	TRBV28	TRBJ2-3
CASNLLGPYNSPLHF	-	TRBV12-3/TRBV12-4	TRBJ1-6
CASINQDPTAEMNTEAFF	-	TRBV11-1	TRBJ1-1
CAGSSGGHNEQFF	-	TRBV7-6	TRBJ2-1
CASSPGGQRQFF	-	TRBV27	TRBJ2-1
CASSYAEAGETQYF	-	TRBV6-5	TRBJ2-5
CASSYDPSGGGDTQYF	-	TRBV6-5	TRBJ2-3
CASRYGREAFF	-	TRBV7-2	TRBJ1-1
CASSYSIGQSGELFF	-	TRBV6-5	TRBJ2-2
CASSDGGGYSYEQYF	-	TRBV2	TRBJ2-7
CAISPEVQETQYF	-	TRBV10-3	TRBJ2-5
CATSRSLGHAGYEQYF	-	TRBV15	TRBJ2-7
CASSLESLYYGYTF	-	TRBV12-3/TRBV12-4	TRBJ1-2
CSAIPGHLNTEAFF	-	TRBV20-1	TRBJ1-1
CASSYSPGGYTF	-	TRBV6-5	TRBJ1-2